A single sample is the source of the 29 T cell receptor beta chains below, sequenced in a study of identical twins. Using its own MiXCR run on the 5' RACE reads, TCRdb lists one record per CDR3 protein. The sample lists under 300,000 distinct CDR3 sequences; around 8.3% were seen once. This sample was also put to use in a study of yellow fever vaccine responses in identical twins.

The source material was CD8+ T cells sorted from blood. The receptors stem from a woman aged 18-29 years in good health.

This clonotype has ten or more counts. The chain combines TRBV19 with TRBJ1-1; possible D gene TRBD1, 6 bases. CDR3 length: 14 residues. Germline assignment: CDR1 LNHDA and CDR2 SQIVND (reference sequence). V was clipped by 5 bases and J by 4 bases, with 14 bases between them. The CDR3 nucleotides are TGTGCCAGTAGTTTGACAGGAGGGAGCACTGAAGCTTTCTTT. Protein sequence: CASSLTGGSTEAFF.

V usage is TRBV25-1 and J usage is TRBJ2-7; D might be TRBD1 (6 bases). With 3 bases removed from V and 4 bases from J, the gap between germline ends came to 13 bases. In germline, CDR1 is MGHDK, CDR2 SYGVNS. The length of the CDR3 is 14 residues. The CDR3 loop reads CASSDFRGLYEQYF. The CDR3 bases are TGTGCCAGCAGTGATTTCAGGGGCCTATACGAGCAGTACTTC.

At least ten counts were recorded for this clonotype. V gene TRBV20-1 combines with J gene TRBJ2-1; TRBD2 aligns across 10 bases. The CDR3 contains 15 residues. V shed 6 bases, J shed 4 bases, and the junction held 9 bases outside the gene matches. The germline V gene has CDR1 DFQATT and CDR2 SNEGSKA (reference sequence). The CDR3 here is CSALRTSGWYNEQFF. The CDR3 DNA is TGCAGTGCCCTCAGGACTAGCGGTTGGTACAATGAGCAGTTCTTC.

The CDR3 region is CSVEALGGSSYNEQFF. The CDR3 bases are TGCAGCGTTGAAGCTCTAGGGGGCAGCTCCTACAATGAGCAGTTCTTC. The V gene is TRBV29-1, the J gene TRBJ2-1; 7 bases match TRBD1. CDR3 length equals 16 residues. Unmatched junction bases numbered 6, after V lost 1 base and J lost 0 bases. Germline V gene sequence: CDR1 SQVTM, CDR2 ANQGSEA.

This clonotype was seen repeatedly, ten times or more. This chain connects TRBV4-3 to TRBJ2-1, with 8 nucleotides matching TRBD2. The CDR3 has 16 amino acids. Trimming cost V 0 bases and J 5 bases; bases outside gene matches: 6. Germline V CDR1 and CDR2: LGHNA, YSLEER. The CDR3 nucleotides read TGCGCCAGCAGCCAAGATCGATCGGGAGGGGACAATGAGCAGTTCTTC. It specifies CASSQDRSGGDNEQFF.

The chain has TRBV7-6 and TRBJ2-7; the match to TRBD1 covers 9 bases. From germline, CDR1 is SGHVS and CDR2 FNYEAQ. V dropped 4 bases and J dropped 5; count of bases not matched to a gene: 6. The CDR3 loop spans 14 amino acids. CDR3: CASSSGTGYNEQYF. The CDR3, as DNA: TGTGCCAGCAGCTCCGGGACAGGGTACAACGAGCAGTACTTC.

This clonotype was counted only a few times. The J gene is TRBJ1-1, the V gene TRBV29-1; D may be TRBD1 (5 bases). The CDR3 loop spans 13 amino acids. The ends were cut back, 7 bases at V and 4 bases at J, with 16 bases in the middle. The germline gives CDR1 SQVTM, CDR2 ANQGSEA. As DNA, the CDR3 is TGCAGCGACTGGGGGGGGAAGGTCACTGAAGCTTTCTTT. Its translation is CSDWGGKVTEAFF.

DNA for the CDR3: TGCAGTGCTAGAACAACCGGGGGACTCTCCTACGAGCAGTACTTC. It yields the protein CSARTTGGLSYEQYF. The genes are TRBV20-1 and TRBJ2-7; TRBD2 might be the D (6 bases). The CDR3 has 15 amino acids. Germline CDR1 and CDR2: DFQATT and SNEGSKA (reference sequence). V was trimmed by 2 bases and J by 0 bases, leaving 14 bases between them.

The gene calls are TRBV19 and TRBJ1-6, with D maybe TRBD1 (6 bases). This CDR3 is 15 amino acids long. Germline CDR1 and CDR2: LNHDA and SQIVND (reference sequence). Trimming shortened V by 3 bases and J by 8 bases, and 14 bases separated the two germline ends. Here the CDR3 reads CASSIFQGSDSPLHF. CDR3 nucleotide sequence: TGTGCCAGTAGTATCTTTCAGGGGTCGGATTCACCCCTCCACTTT.

This clonotype was seen ten or more times. V gene TRBV20-1 combines with J gene TRBJ1-5; no clear D gene. CDR1 DFQATT and CDR2 SNEGSKA come from the germline V gene (reference sequence). CDR3 length: 16 residues. V dropped 0 bases and J dropped 0 bases, with 12 bases sitting between them. CDR3 amino acids: CSAREFGVNSNQPQHF. The DNA of the CDR3 is TGCAGTGCTAGAGAATTCGGAGTAAATAGCAATCAGCCCCAGCATTTT.

J is TRBJ2-7 and V is TRBV4-3; a possible D gene is TRBD2 (5 bases). CDR1 LGHNA and CDR2 YSLEER come from the germline V gene. V lost 0 bases and J 2 bases, leaving 11 bases between the germline ends. This CDR3 is built from 15 residues. The CDR3 nucleotides are TGCGCCAGCAGCCAAGATTCGGCTAGCCCCTACGAGCAGTACTTC. Amino acids: CASSQDSASPYEQYF.

The rearrangement uses TRBV14 and TRBJ2-3; possibly TRBD2 for D (6 bases). CDR3 length: 14 amino acids. The germline gives CDR1 SGHDN, CDR2 FVKESK. Trimming shortened V by 1 base and J by 4 bases, and 9 bases separated the two germline ends. CDR3 in amino acids: CASSQASAPDTQYF. The CDR3 DNA follows: TGTGCCAGCAGCCAAGCTAGCGCCCCAGATACGCAGTATTTT.

CDR3 amino acids: CASSIGGPTGANVLTF. CDR3 nucleotide sequence: TGTGCCAGCAGTATCGGGGGGCCGACTGGGGCCAACGTCCTGACTTTC. This chain links TRBV12-3 or TRBV12-4 with TRBJ2-6; a weak D match, TRBD2 (7 bases). V lost 5 bases to trimming and J lost 2 bases, with 13 bases between them. CDR3 length equals 16 residues.

This clonotype was seen a handful of times. The chain uses TRBV21-1 and TRBJ2-7; the tabulated D call, TRBD1, remains unverified against the DNA. TRBV21-1 is listed as a pseudogene. The CDR3 totals 15 residues. The CDR3 nucleotides are TGTGCCAGCAGCAACTTCCCTGGGGGAACCTACGAGCAGTACTTC. Translating it yields CASSNFPGGTYEQYF.

This clonotype was detected a few times. CDR3 DNA: TGTGCCAGCAGCCGCGGGACTACCAGCTCCTACGAGCAGTACTTC. Protein sequence: CASSRGTTSSYEQYF. The chain has TRBV7-9 and TRBJ2-7; TRBD2 agrees at 7 bases. Germline V gene sequence: CDR1 SEHNR, CDR2 FQNEAQ (reference sequence). V lost 5 bases and J lost 0; bases outside the gene matches: 7. This CDR3 has 15 amino acids.

This clonotype was found many times. The gene calls are TRBV28 and TRBJ2-1, with no clear D. The CDR3 spans 15 residues. Trimming took off 5 bases at V and 0 bases at J, with 11 bases between the two ends. The germline gives CDR1 MDHEN, CDR2 SYDVKM. CDR3 region: CASSLTRSSYNEQFF. For the CDR3, the DNA is TGTGCCAGCAGTCTTACAAGGAGCTCCTACAATGAGCAGTTCTTC.

This clonotype has a count of ten or more. The gene calls are TRBV3-1 and TRBJ2-1; D not certain. Germline V lookup: CDR1 LGHDT, CDR2 YNNKEL (reference sequence). The CDR3 is made up of 13 amino acids. V lost 6 bases, J lost 4 bases, and 10 bases lay in between. The CDR3 region is CASSLALYNEQFF. In nucleotides, the CDR3 is TGTGCCAGCAGTCTCGCCCTGTACAATGAGCAGTTCTTC.

The sample holds a few counts of this clonotype. J is TRBJ1-6 and V is TRBV23-1; D perhaps matches TRBD1 (5 bases). TRBV23-1 is labeled an ORF, and its function is uncertain. The CDR3 consists of 13 residues. V lost 6 bases and J lost 13, with 16 bases in between. The chain's CDR3 is CASSPRGGNPLHF. The CDR3 DNA reads TGCGCCAGCAGCCCTCGGGGCGGTAATCCCCTCCACTTT.

As concerns this clonotype: A much larger clone differs by one base, so this may be a read error. J is TRBJ2-5 and V is TRBV7-9, with 10 bases matching TRBD2. Germline V CDR1 and CDR2: SEHNR, FQNEAQ (reference sequence). V gave up 5 bases and J gave up 2 bases; unmatched junction bases: 11. The CDR3 covers 17 residues. The DNA of the CDR3 is TGTGCCAGCAGCCCTAGGGCTAGCGGGGGTGATCAAGAGACCCAGTACTTC. Its translation is CASSPRASGGDQETQYF.

The rearrangement uses TRBV7-8 and TRBJ2-2, with D perhaps TRBD1 (6 bases). The germline V gene encodes CDR1 SGHVS and CDR2 FQNEAQ. With 0 bases removed from V and 4 bases from J, the gap between germline ends came to 15 bases. This CDR3 region has 17 residues. In nucleotides, the CDR3 is TGTGCCAGCAGCTTAGCCGGACAGCTATCGTTCACCGGGGAGCTGTTTTTT. Its translation: CASSLAGQLSFTGELFF.

The chain couples TRBV20-1 to TRBJ2-3; weak D call: TRBD1 (5 bases). V lost 7 bases and J lost 6, with 17 bases in between. The length of the CDR3 is 13 residues. The V gene's germline CDR1 is DFQATT and CDR2 SNEGSKA (reference sequence). The CDR3: CSEVGPESDTQYF. In DNA form, the CDR3 reads TGCAGTGAGGTGGGGCCAGAGTCCGATACGCAGTATTTT.

The table lists this clonotype with a few counts. The chain couples TRBV20-1 to TRBJ2-7, with no clear D. Germline values: CDR1 DFQATT, CDR2 SNEGSKA (reference sequence). The ends were cut back, 5 bases at V and 7 bases at J, with 15 bases in the middle. This CDR3 region has 12 residues. The CDR3 region has the DNA TGCAGTGCTTTAACTGGACGCCCGGAGCAGTACTTC. Translated: CSALTGRPEQYF.

This chain connects TRBV7-6 to TRBJ2-5; a weak D match, TRBD1 (6 bases). Trimming pared 5 bases from V and 4 bases from J, leaving 14 bases between. Germline V gene lookup returns CDR1 SGHVS and CDR2 FNYEAQ. This CDR3 has 14 amino acids. The CDR3 loop reads CASSAGQPGETQYF. The CDR3 bases are TGTGCCAGCAGCGCAGGACAGCCGGGAGAGACCCAGTACTTC. The complete variable domain, with remaining parts taken from reference TRBV7-6 and TRBJ2-5, reads GAGVSQSPRYKVTKRGQDVALRCDPISGHVSLYWYRQALGQGPEFLTYFNYEAQQDKSGLPNDRFSAERPEGSISTLTIQRTEQRDSAMYRCASSAGQPGETQYFGPGTRLLVL.

This clonotype was observed a few times. The chain carries TRBV7-2 and TRBJ2-3; 12 bases agree with TRBD2. The junction had 8 bases not matched to a gene; V was cut back by 2 bases and J by 5 bases. Germline CDR1 is SGHTA and CDR2 is FQGNSA. CDR3 size: 17 residues. CDR3 DNA: TGTGCCAGCAGCTTACCCCCAGGACTAGCGGGATTAGATACGCAGTATTTT. This codes for CASSLPPGLAGLDTQYF.

Ten or more counts support this clonotype. The CDR3 DNA is TGTGCCGTCGGACGGGGCGATACGCAGTATTTT. It encodes CAVGRGDTQYF. This chain uses TRBV10-3 with TRBJ2-3; D could derive from TRBD1 or TRBD2 (5 bases each). Germline V lookup: CDR1 ENHRY, CDR2 SYGVKD. This CDR3 is built from 11 residues. V lost 11 bases, J lost 6 bases, and 12 bases lay in between.

The J gene is TRBJ2-7, the V gene TRBV2; the match to TRBD1 covers 9 bases. Germline V gene sequence: CDR1 SNHLY, CDR2 FYNNEI. The trim removed 3 bases at V and 3 bases at J, leaving 3 bases unmatched. This CDR3 is 14 amino acids long. DNA of the CDR3: TGTGCCAGCAGTGATAGGGGACAGGGCTACGAGCAGTACTTC. It specifies CASSDRGQGYEQYF. The variable domain in full, completed from reference TRBV2 and TRBJ2-7, reads EPEVTQTPSHQVTQMGQEVILRCVPISNHLYFYWYRQILGQKVEFLVSFYNNEISEKSEIFDDQFSVERPDGSNFTLKIRSTKLEDSAMYFCASSDRGQGYEQYFGPGTRLTVT.

The chain is built from TRBV19 and TRBJ1-5, with D possibly matching TRBD1 (6 bases). This CDR3 region has 14 residues. Germline values: CDR1 LNHDA, CDR2 SQIVND (reference sequence). Trimming pared 0 bases from V and 6 bases from J, leaving 9 bases between. DNA of the CDR3: TGTGCCAGTAGTATAGAGGGGGCAAGTCAGCCCCAGCATTTT. Protein product: CASSIEGASQPQHF.

This clonotype was counted a few times. The gene calls are TRBV6-8 and TRBJ1-2; no definite D call. The CDR3 runs to 13 residues. Trimming took off 4 bases at V and 8 bases at J, with 14 bases between the two ends. Germline V gene sequence: CDR1 MNHGY, CDR2 SAAAGT. CDR3: CASSFLDSQGYTF. CDR3 in DNA: TGTGCCAGCAGTTTCCTGGACTCGCAGGGCTACACCTTC.

The V gene is TRBV9, the J gene TRBJ1-2; the D is unclear. V shed 4 bases and J shed 5 bases, with 21 bases lying between them. The germline V gene has CDR1 SGDLS and CDR2 YYNGEE. This CDR3 has 16 amino acids. Here the CDR3 reads CASSQRVDTNDYGYTF. The CDR3 DNA reads as TGTGCCAGCAGCCAACGCGTCGACACAAACGATTATGGCTACACCTTC.